What follows are 32 T cell receptor beta chains derived from one specimen sequenced in a study of blood T cell repertoires in COVID-19. Assay used: immunoSEQ multiplex PCR; TCRdb lists only in-frame clones, some missing. The sample has roughly 180,000 clones, around 85% seen once. The specimen was peripheral blood. The receptors were sampled from a woman aged 60 to 75 with acute or convalescent COVID-19.

This chain joins TRBV12-3 or TRBV12-4 and TRBJ1-1; 7 bases are a match to TRBD1. V trimming: 4 bases; J trimming: 11 bases; junction bases outside the gene matches: 7. This CDR3 region has 12 residues. The CDR3 coding sequence is TGTGCCAGCAGTTATAGCGGCAGGGGGGCTTTCTTT. Translating gives CASSYSGRGAFF.

The rearrangement uses TRBV25-1 and TRBJ2-7, with D unclear. Germline CDR1 reads MGHDK; CDR2 reads SYGVNS. The CDR3 length is 14 residues. The germline V and J ends were trimmed by 4 bases and 0 bases, with 10 bases remaining between them. The CDR3 is CASSAVGFSYEQYF. The CDR3 nucleotides are TGTGCCAGCAGTGCGGTCGGTTTCTCCTACGAGCAGTACTTC.

This clone was recorded a few times. V and J are TRBV9 and TRBJ2-7; TRBD1 matches 7 bases. This CDR3 is 15 amino acids long. Looked up from germline, CDR1 is SGDLS and CDR2 is YYNGEE. The ends lost 4 bases at V and 2 bases at J; junction bases unmatched: 9. CDR3 in DNA: TGTGCCAGCAGCCCCTGGGACAGTAGCACCTACGAGCAGTACTTC. Its protein product is CASSPWDSSTYEQYF.

The chain couples TRBV2 to TRBJ2-5; tentatively, D is TRBD2 (7 bases). Germline CDR1 and CDR2: SNHLY and FYNNEI. The CDR3 covers 14 residues. Trimming left V 7 bases short and J 5 bases short, with 17 bases between. Written as DNA, the CDR3 is TGTGCCAGCATAGAGGGGGGGTTGAGGGAGACCCAGTACTTC. It yields the protein CASIEGGLRETQYF. The entire variable domain, with the rest obtained from reference TRBV2 and TRBJ2-5, is as follows: EPEVTQTPSHQVTQMGQEVILRCVPISNHLYFYWYRQILGQKVEFLVSFYNNEISEKSEIFDDQFSVERPDGSNFTLKIRSTKLEDSAMYFCASIEGGLRETQYFGPGTRLLVL.

This chain uses TRBV20-1 with TRBJ2-3; possible D gene TRBD2, 6 bases. Germline CDR1 reads DFQATT; CDR2 reads SNEGSKA (reference sequence). The V gene lost 7 bases and the J gene lost 9 bases, with 14 bases spanning the gap. The CDR3 is made up of 11 amino acids. The CDR3 coding sequence is TGCAGTGTTGGGTGGGGGGACACGCAGTATTTT. Protein: CSVGWGDTQYF.

The chain recombines TRBV6-5 with TRBJ1-1; a weak D match, TRBD1 (6 bases). The CDR3 is 14 amino acids. Germline loops: CDR1 MNHEY, CDR2 SVGAGI. The V end lost 6 bases, the J end lost 7 bases, and 18 bases lay between the germline ends. The CDR3 bases are TGTGCCAGCAGCAGAGGGGACACGACAGATGAAGCTTTCTTT. This gives the protein CASSRGDTTDEAFF.

V gene TRBV28 combines with J gene TRBJ2-7, with no clear D. The length of the CDR3 is 12 residues. V lost 6 bases to trimming and J lost 2 bases, with 8 bases between them. Germline V lookup: CDR1 MDHEN, CDR2 SYDVKM. The CDR3, as DNA: TGTGCCAGCAGCCTTAGTACCTACGAGCAGTACTTC. It is translated as CASSLSTYEQYF.

The V and J genes are TRBV29-1 and TRBJ1-5, with TRBD1 matching over 7 bases. V was clipped by 7 bases and J by 7 bases; unmatched bases: 10. CDR3 length: 13 amino acids. In germline, CDR1 is SQVTM, CDR2 ANQGSEA. The CDR3 protein is CSAGNRGGQPQHF. The CDR3 DNA reads as TGCAGCGCCGGAAACAGGGGAGGACAGCCCCAGCATTTT. The complete variable domain, with remaining parts taken from reference TRBV29-1 and TRBJ1-5, reads SAVISQKPSRDICQRGTSLTIQCQVDSQVTMMFWYRQQPGQSLTLIATANQGSEATYESGFVIDKFPISRPNLTFSTLTVSNMSPEDSSIYLCSAGNRGGQPQHFGDGTRLSIL.

V usage is TRBV19 and J usage is TRBJ1-1; unclear D gene. The CDR3 sequence is 13 residues long. Looked up from germline, CDR1 is LNHDA and CDR2 is SQIVND (reference sequence). Trimming took 3 bases from V and 5 from J, leaving 10 bases between them. This CDR3 reads CASSIGRTTEAFF. The CDR3 DNA follows: TGTGCCAGTAGTATTGGCAGAACGACTGAAGCTTTCTTT.

The rearrangement links TRBV6-5 to TRBJ1-5, with a possible D match to TRBD1 (6 bases). CDR3 length: 15 amino acids. V lost 6 bases and J 1 base, leaving 13 bases between the germline ends. In germline, CDR1 is MNHEY, CDR2 SVGAGI. The CDR3 DNA follows: TGTGCCAGCAGGTCCCAGGGGTTGAGCAATCAGCCCCAGCATTTT. Translated: CASRSQGLSNQPQHF.

The V call is TRBV28, the J call TRBJ2-3, with D uncertain. The V gene's germline CDR1 is MDHEN and CDR2 SYDVKM. V dropped 7 bases and J dropped 4 bases, with 15 bases sitting between them. The CDR3 consists of 14 residues. The CDR3 sequence: CASTRTPYADTQYF. CDR3 DNA sequence: TGTGCCAGCACGCGAACGCCTTATGCAGATACGCAGTATTTT.

The rearrangement links TRBV6-4 to TRBJ2-2; 7 nucleotides match TRBD1. The germline V gene has CDR1 MRHNA and CDR2 SNTAGT. The CDR3 loop spans 14 amino acids. After removal of 6 bases from V and 1 base from J, the junction contained 2 bases not matched to a gene. CDR3 residues: CASSWTGNTGELFF. The CDR3, as DNA: TGTGCCAGCAGCTGGACAGGGAACACCGGGGAGCTGTTTTTT.

The CDR3 DNA is TGCAGTGCTAGTCAGAGGAGAGCGGGAGGAACAGATACGCAGTATTTT. This encodes CSASQRRAGGTDTQYF. This sequence joins TRBV20-1 and TRBJ2-3; 9 bases agree with TRBD2. Germline V CDR1 and CDR2: DFQATT, SNEGSKA (reference sequence). This CDR3 is built from 16 residues. V was pared by 3 bases and J by 3 bases, with 10 bases of the junction left unmatched.

V is TRBV12-3 or TRBV12-4 and J is TRBJ1-2; no clear D gene. The CDR3 spans 13 residues. V was clipped by 3 bases and J by 4 bases, with 9 bases between them. CDR3 sequence reads: CASSLEGAYGYTF. DNA for the CDR3: TGTGCCAGCAGTTTGGAGGGCGCCTATGGCTACACCTTC.

This chain uses TRBV2 with TRBJ2-7, with 8 bases fitting TRBD2. The CDR3 totals 13 residues. The V gene's germline CDR1 is SNHLY and CDR2 FYNNEI. V was clipped by 8 bases and J by 2 bases; unmatched bases: 5. CDR3 protein: CASASGSTYEQYV. The CDR3 nucleotides are TGTGCCAGCGCCAGCGGGAGCACCTACGAGCAGTACGTC.

The rearrangement links TRBV10-3 to TRBJ1-6; D gene unclear. Germline V CDR1 and CDR2: ENHRY, SYGVKD. The CDR3 loop spans 13 amino acids. The ends were cut back, 2 bases at V and 5 bases at J, with 4 bases in the middle. CDR3 region: CAISEDNNSPLHF. The CDR3 nucleotides read TGTGCCATCAGTGAGGACAATAATTCACCCCTCCACTTT.

This chain connects TRBV10-1 to TRBJ1-3; TRBD1 matches at 10 bases. The CDR3 is made up of 18 amino acids. Unmatched junction bases numbered 9, after V lost 2 bases and J lost 2 bases. Germline V gene sequence: CDR1 WNHNN, CDR2 SYGVQD (reference sequence). The CDR3 loop is CASSEDPGQGIPGNTIYF. As DNA, the CDR3 is TGCGCCAGCAGTGAGGACCCGGGACAGGGGATCCCTGGAAACACCATATATTTT.

The chain employs TRBV5-1 and TRBJ1-1, with no clear D. Germline-derived CDR1 and CDR2 are SGHRS and YFSETQ. The CDR3 extends over 13 amino acids. Trimming cost V 1 base and J 3 bases, with 7 bases left between them. The CDR3: CASSLSRDTEAFF. The CDR3 nucleotides are TGCGCCAGCAGCTTGAGCCGAGACACTGAAGCTTTCTTT.

The V and J genes are TRBV27 and TRBJ2-7, with D unclear. Germline V lookup: CDR1 MNHEY, CDR2 SMNVEV (reference sequence). V was pared by 3 bases and J by 0 bases, with 3 bases between. The length of the CDR3 is 12 residues. The CDR3 coding sequence is TGTGCCAGCAGTTTCCTCTCCTACGAGCAGTACTTC. It encodes CASSFLSYEQYF.

This chain joins TRBV9 and TRBJ1-3; perhaps TRBD1 as D (5 bases). Per germline, CDR1 SGDLS and CDR2 YYNGEE. There are 13 residues in the CDR3. The ends were cut back, 3 bases at V and 5 bases at J, with 9 bases in the middle. CDR3 DNA sequence: TGTGCCAGCAGCGCGGACATACGAAACACCATATATTTT. Its protein is CASSADIRNTIYF.

The genes are TRBV7-9 and TRBJ2-1; maybe TRBD1 (5 bases). Germline loops: CDR1 SEHNR, CDR2 FQNEAQ (reference sequence). The CDR3 extends over 12 amino acids. The V end lost 5 bases, the J end lost 8 bases, and 10 bases lay between the germline ends. This CDR3 reads CASSQQGYEQFF. CDR3 sequence (DNA): TGTGCCAGCAGCCAGCAGGGCTATGAGCAGTTCTTC.

This sequence joins TRBV7-2 and TRBJ1-6, with 8 bases fitting TRBD1. The V gene's germline CDR1 is SGHTA and CDR2 FQGNSA. With V trimmed by 1 base and J by 14 bases, 4 bases remained unmatched. The CDR3 runs 13 residues. This CDR3 reads CASSLGDRWALHF. CDR3 nucleotide sequence: TGTGCCAGCAGCTTAGGGGACAGGTGGGCCCTCCACTTT. The whole variable domain, filled in from reference TRBV7-2 and TRBJ1-6, reads GAGVSQSPSNKVTEKGKDVELRCDPISGHTALYWYRQSLGQGLEFLIYFQGNSAPDKSGLPSDRFSAERTGGSVSTLTIQRTQQEDSAVYLCASSLGDRWALHFGNGTRLTVT.

The chain uses TRBV3-1 (or the pseudogene TRBV3-2) and TRBJ2-5, with 11 bases that match TRBD1. Unmatched junction bases numbered 5, after V lost 0 bases and J lost 5 bases. Germline V lookup: CDR1 LGHDT, CDR2 YNNKEL (reference sequence). This CDR3 region has 16 residues. CDR3 DNA: TGTGCCAGCAGCCAAGAACGGACAGGGGGCTCGGAGACCCAGTACTTC. This gives the protein CASSQERTGGSETQYF.

The chain uses TRBV7-8 and TRBJ2-3; TRBD1 aligns across 7 bases. This CDR3 spans 15 amino acids. Germline CDR1 reads SGHVS; CDR2 reads FQNEAQ. V lost 5 bases to trimming and J lost 4 bases; unmatched junction nucleotides: 9. This CDR3 reads CASSPQGITADTQYF. The CDR3, as DNA: TGTGCCAGCAGCCCACAGGGGATTACTGCAGATACGCAGTATTTT. The whole variable domain, remainder taken from reference TRBV7-8 and TRBJ2-3, is GAGVSQSPRYKVAKRGQDVALRCDPISGHVSLFWYQQALGQGPEFLTYFQNEAQLDKSGLPSDRFFAERPEGSVSTLKIQRTQQEDSAVYLCASSPQGITADTQYFGPGTRLTVL.

The chain links TRBV3-1 (or the pseudogene TRBV3-2) to TRBJ1-1, with D unresolved. The CDR3 totals 13 residues. V was clipped by 1 base and J by 8 bases, with 11 bases between them. CDR1 is LGHDT, CDR2 YNNKEL, per germline (reference sequence). The CDR3 is CASSQGRAGEAFF. CDR3 DNA sequence: TGTGCCAGCAGCCAAGGGAGGGCGGGGGAAGCTTTCTTT.

The J gene is TRBJ2-7, the V gene TRBV11-3; D might be TRBD1 (5 bases). The CDR3 covers 12 residues. The V gene lost 5 bases and the J gene lost 4 bases, with 9 bases spanning the gap. Germline CDR1 is SGHNT and CDR2 is YENEEA. The CDR3 is CASSQTDYEQYV. The CDR3 DNA reads as TGTGCCAGCAGCCAGACAGATTACGAGCAGTACGTC.

The chain couples TRBV5-1 to TRBJ1-5; D may be TRBD1 (6 bases). The V end lost 1 base, the J end lost 3 bases, and 20 bases lay between the germline ends. The CDR3 is 18 residues long. Germline-derived CDR1 and CDR2 are SGHRS and YFSETQ. The CDR3 sequence is CASSLSTRGKGPNQPQHF. For the CDR3, the DNA is TGCGCCAGCAGCTTGTCTACGAGGGGGAAGGGGCCCAATCAGCCCCAGCATTTT.

The chain has TRBV11-2 and TRBJ2-1; 7 bases agree with TRBD2. The CDR3 length is 14 residues. CDR1 and CDR2 (germline): SGHAT, FQNNGV. V shed 0 bases and J 10 bases; nucleotides not matched to a gene: 6. CDR3 sequence (DNA): TGTGCCAGCAGCTTAGAAGCGGGGCGACAGGAGCAGTTCTTC. Translated, it gives CASSLEAGRQEQFF.

This sequence joins TRBV11-3 and TRBJ2-2; TRBD1 is a possible D gene (6 bases). The germline V gene encodes CDR1 SGHNT and CDR2 YENEEA. CDR3 length: 14 amino acids. V was clipped by 2 bases and J by 4 bases, with 8 bases between them. The CDR3 is CASSLRGGTGELFF. CDR3 DNA sequence: TGTGCCAGCAGCTTAAGAGGGGGCACCGGGGAGCTGTTTTTT.

Here the CDR3 reads CASSIGLAVNNEQFF. The CDR3 nucleotides are TGTGCCAGTAGTATCGGTCTAGCGGTAAACAATGAGCAGTTCTTC. The genes are TRBV19 and TRBJ2-1; TRBD2 matches at 7 bases. CDR3 length equals 15 residues. The V segment lost 3 bases and the J segment 5 bases; nucleotides outside the gene matches: 7. Germline V gene data show CDR1 as LNHDA and CDR2 as SQIVND (reference sequence).

The V gene is TRBV5-1, the J gene TRBJ2-1; the D gene is possibly TRBD1 (6 bases). Germline CDR1 and CDR2: SGHRS and YFSETQ. Trimming left V 5 bases short and J 1 base short, with 7 bases between. The CDR3 runs 13 residues. DNA of the CDR3: TGCGCCAGCAGGACAGGTTCCTACAATGAGCAGTTCTTC. This gives the protein CASRTGSYNEQFF.

The V call is TRBV6-5, the J call TRBJ1-4, with unresolved D. Trimming took off 7 bases at V and 4 bases at J, with 16 bases between the two ends. Germline values: CDR1 MNHEY, CDR2 SVGAGI. The CDR3 totals 15 residues. CDR3 sequence reads: CASTAGLGINEKLFF. CDR3 DNA: TGTGCCAGCACCGCCGGACTGGGCATTAATGAAAAACTGTTTTTT.